This T cell receptor beta chain came from a study of cytomegalovirus exposure and HLA in healthy donors. For the study at large: Inside one of the first data releases sat 75 million to 100 million unique TCRs taken from HLA-typed donors.

The PCR made use of 60 Vbeta and 13 Jbeta primers. Repertoires were generated with immunoSEQ multiplex PCR, while TCRdb's copy carries only in-frame clones and drops some. The repertoire holds approximately 170,000 clones, with approximately 80% as singletons. Study conclusions and caveats: A further, later analysis showed that HLA-associated TCR beta chains (compared with equally common others) were more clonally expanded. 16,951 TCR beta sequences were associated with HLA alleles at 0.05 false discovery rate in a later analysis. It has been reported that TCR beta sequences accurately predicted the HLA-A and HLA-B alleles of most subjects.

As to this clone: The antigen remains undetermined.

The sequenced sample was PBMCs. This TCR was recovered from a woman between 35 and 50 years old in good health and CMV-seropositive.

CDR3: CASSFGTGGPETQYF. For the CDR3, the DNA is TGTGCCAGCAGCTTCGGGACAGGGGGGCCAGAGACCCAGTACTTC. The J gene is TRBJ2-5, the V gene TRBV7-9, with 11 nucleotides matching TRBD1. CDR1 is SEHNR, CDR2 FQNEAQ, per germline (reference sequence). The CDR3 runs 15 residues. The V and J ends lost 3 bases and 4 bases, in that order; junction bases with no gene match: 4.